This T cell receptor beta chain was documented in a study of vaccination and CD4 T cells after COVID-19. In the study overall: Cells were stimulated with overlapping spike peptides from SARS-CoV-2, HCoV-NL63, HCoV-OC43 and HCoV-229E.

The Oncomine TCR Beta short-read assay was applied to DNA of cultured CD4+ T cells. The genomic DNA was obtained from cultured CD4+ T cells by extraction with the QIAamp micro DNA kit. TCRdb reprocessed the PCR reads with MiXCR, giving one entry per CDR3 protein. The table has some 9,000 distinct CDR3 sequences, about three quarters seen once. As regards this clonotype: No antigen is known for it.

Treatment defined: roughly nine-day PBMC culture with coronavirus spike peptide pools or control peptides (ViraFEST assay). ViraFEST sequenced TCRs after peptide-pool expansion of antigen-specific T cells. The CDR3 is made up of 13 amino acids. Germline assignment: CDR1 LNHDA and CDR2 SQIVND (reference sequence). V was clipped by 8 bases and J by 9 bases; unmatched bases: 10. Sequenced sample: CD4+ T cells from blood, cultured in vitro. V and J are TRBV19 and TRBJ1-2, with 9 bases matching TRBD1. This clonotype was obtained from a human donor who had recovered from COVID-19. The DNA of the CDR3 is TGTGCCAGTGGGAGGGACAGGGAATTAAGCTACACCTTC. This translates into CASGRDRELSYTF. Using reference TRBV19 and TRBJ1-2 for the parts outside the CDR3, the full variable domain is DGGITQSPKYLFRKEGQNVTLSCEQNLNHDAMYWYRQDPGQGLRLIYYSQIVNDFQKGDIAEGYSVSREKKESFPLTVTSAQKNPTAFYLCASGRDRELSYTFGSGTRLTVV.